This T cell receptor beta chain derives from a study of lymphopenia after photon versus proton radiotherapy. With respect to this clone: The antigen is unknown.

Study outcomes and limitations: Survival link was tested only in deceased patients; proton benefit remains a possibility. Relative stability marked proton patients; photon patients lost diversity and naive cells. A bigger post-nadir fall in TCR diversity correlated inversely with survival time in deceased patients. Post-nadir diversity loss with photons came from oligoclonal expansion, particularly CD8+ Temra cells.

Data came from immunoSEQ multiplex PCR; TCRdb stores just in-frame clones and leaves some out. The table has more than 20,000 clones, around 85% seen once; the top ten hold 5% to 5.5%. Germline-derived CDR1 and CDR2 are SGHKS and YYEKEE (reference sequence). The CDR3 is 16 amino acids. With V trimmed by 0 bases and J by 13 bases, 15 bases remained unmatched. This rearrangement joins TRBV5-5 to TRBJ2-3; 9 bases are a match to TRBD1. The clonotype originates from a man younger than 40 with gastric cancer. The input for sequencing was peripheral blood, taken from a patient treated with photon-based radiotherapy. CDR3 sequence reads: CASSLGLGQGSWGEYF. The CDR3 region has the DNA TGTGCCAGCAGCTTGGGACTCGGACAGGGGAGCTGGGGGGAGTATTTT.